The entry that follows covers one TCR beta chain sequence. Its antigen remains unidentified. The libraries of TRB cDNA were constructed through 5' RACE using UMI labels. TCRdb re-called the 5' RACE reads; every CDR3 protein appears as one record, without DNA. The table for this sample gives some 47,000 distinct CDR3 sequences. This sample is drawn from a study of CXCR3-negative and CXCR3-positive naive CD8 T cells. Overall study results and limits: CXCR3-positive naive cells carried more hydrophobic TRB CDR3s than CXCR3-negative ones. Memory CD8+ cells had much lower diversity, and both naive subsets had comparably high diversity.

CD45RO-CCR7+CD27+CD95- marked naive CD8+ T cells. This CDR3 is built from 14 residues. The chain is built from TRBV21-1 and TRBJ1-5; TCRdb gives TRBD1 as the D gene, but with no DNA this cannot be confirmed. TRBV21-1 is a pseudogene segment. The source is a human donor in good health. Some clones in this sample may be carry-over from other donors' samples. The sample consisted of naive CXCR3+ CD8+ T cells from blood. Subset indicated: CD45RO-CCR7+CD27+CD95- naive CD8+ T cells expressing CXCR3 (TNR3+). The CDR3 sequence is CASTARVCYQPQHF.